This is a list of T cell receptor beta chains from one sample in a study of cytomegalovirus exposure and HLA in healthy donors. Clones were sequenced by immunoSEQ multiplex PCR, and TCRdb holds only the in-frame ones, with some missing. The repertoire holds around 200,000 clones, approximately 80% seen once, with less than 2.5% in the top ten. What was sequenced was PBMCs. The receptors stem from a woman aged 45-60 years in good health and CMV-seronegative. Each CDR3 is given with its conserved first and last residue. D genes are given only for firm matches. Some rows have no size entry. The others give once, few or many, or a class for an expanded clone.

size: once
V: TRBV5-6
J: TRBJ2-1
D: .
CDR3: CASSPQGVQYNEQFF
DNA: TGTGCCAGCAGCCCACAGGGCGTGCAATACAATGAGCAGTTCTTC

size: .
V: TRBV28
J: TRBJ2-3
D: TRBD2
CDR3: CASSLSLLAGGLDTQYF
DNA: TGTGCCAGCAGTTTATCCCTACTAGCGGGAGGTCTGGATACGCAGTATTTT

size: few
V: TRBV4-3
J: TRBJ1-1
D: .
CDR3: CASSQGPGAGTEAFF
DNA: TGCGCCAGCAGCCAAGGTCCAGGGGCTGGCACTGAAGCTTTCTTT

size: .
V: TRBV27
J: TRBJ2-7
D: .
CDR3: CASRLPRSKHYEQYF
DNA: TGTGCCAGCAGGCTGCCGCGAAGTAAGCACTACGAGCAGTACTTC

size: few
V: TRBV18
J: TRBJ2-7
D: .
CDR3: CASSPGTPYEQYF
DNA: TGTGCCAGCTCACCAGGGACACCCTACGAGCAGTACTTC

size: .
V: TRBV6-1
J: TRBJ2-2
D: .
CDR3: CASRREGYTGELFF
DNA: TGTGCCAGCAGGAGGGAAGGGTACACCGGGGAGCTGTTTTTT

size: few
V: TRBV9
J: TRBJ2-1
D: .
CDR3: CASSVEGSLGAGNEQFF
DNA: TGTGCCAGCAGCGTAGAAGGTAGCTTGGGGGCCGGCAATGAGCAGTTCTTC

size: .
V: TRBV7-8
J: TRBJ2-7
D: TRBD2
CDR3: CASSLARGSYEQYF
DNA: TGTGCCAGCAGCTTAGCGCGCGGGAGCTACGAGCAGTACTTC

size: few
V: TRBV14
J: TRBJ2-7
D: TRBD1
CDR3: CASSRPSAGTAPYEQYF
DNA: TGTGCCAGCAGCCGCCCCAGCGCCGGGACAGCACCCTACGAGCAGTACTTC

size: .
V: TRBV28
J: TRBJ2-5
D: TRBD2
CDR3: CASSLAGGQVVETQYF
DNA: TGTGCCAGCAGTTTAGCGGGGGGGCAAGTAGTGGAGACCCAGTACTTC

size: few
V: TRBV14
J: TRBJ2-3
D: .
CDR3: CASSHGLRVDTQYF
DNA: TGTGCCAGCAGCCATGGCCTCAGGGTGGATACGCAGTATTTT

size: .
V: TRBV29-1
J: TRBJ2-7
D: TRBD1
CDR3: CSVEDRDRGLAYEQYF
DNA: TGCAGCGTTGAAGATCGGGACAGGGGGCTCGCCTACGAGCAGTACTTC

size: .
V: TRBV29-1
J: TRBJ1-2
D: .
CDR3: CSVGGKYGYTF
DNA: TGCAGCGTTGGAGGGAAATATGGCTACACCTTC

size: .
V: TRBV19
J: TRBJ1-2
D: .
CDR3: CASSITAIDGYTF
DNA: TGTGCCAGTAGTATCACAGCAATCGATGGCTACACCTTC

size: .
V: TRBV2
J: TRBJ2-5
D: TRBD1
CDR3: CASSLQGAPQETQYF
DNA: TGTGCCAGCAGTCTACAGGGGGCTCCCCAAGAGACCCAGTACTTC

size: .
V: TRBV11-2
J: TRBJ1-2
D: TRBD1
CDR3: CASSLVGQGADGYTF
DNA: TGTGCCAGCAGCTTAGTGGGACAGGGGGCAGATGGCTACACCTTC

size: .
V: TRBV9
J: TRBJ1-5
D: TRBD1
CDR3: CASSVNDRVSQPQHF
DNA: TGTGCCAGCAGCGTAAACGACAGGGTAAGTCAGCCCCAGCATTTT

size: .
V: TRBV2
J: TRBJ2-7
D: TRBD1
CDR3: CASTGTADYEQYF
DNA: TGTGCCAGCACCGGGACAGCTGACTACGAGCAGTACTTC

size: .
V: TRBV7-8
J: TRBJ2-7
D: TRBD1
CDR3: CASSTGTGANYEQYF
DNA: TGTGCCAGCAGCACAGGGACAGGGGCTAACTACGAGCAGTACTTC

size: .
V: TRBV28
J: TRBJ1-5
D: TRBD1
CDR3: CASRTQGAQNQPQHF
DNA: TGTGCCAGCAGAACGCAGGGGGCTCAGAATCAGCCCCAGCATTTT

size: .
V: TRBV15
J: TRBJ2-1
D: TRBD2
CDR3: CATSRARAGGNNEQFF
DNA: TGTGCCACCAGCAGAGCCCGAGCGGGGGGGAACAATGAGCAGTTCTTC

size: .
V: TRBV2
J: TRBJ2-5
D: .
CDR3: CASGGPARKETQYF
DNA: TGTGCCAGCGGCGGGCCCGCAAGAAAAGAGACCCAGTACTTC

size: once
V: TRBV2
J: TRBJ1-1
D: .
CDR3: CASSEARGGGAFF
DNA: TGTGCCAGCAGTGAAGCGCGCGGGGGAGGAGCTTTCTTT

size: .
V: TRBV28
J: TRBJ1-5
D: .
CDR3: CASSSSSGVRNQPQHF
DNA: TGTGCCAGCAGTTCCTCCTCAGGGGTACGCAATCAGCCCCAGCATTTT

size: .
V: TRBV9
J: TRBJ2-1
D: TRBD2
CDR3: CASSVGSGVGYNEQFF
DNA: TGTGCCAGCAGCGTAGGAAGCGGGGTAGGTTACAATGAGCAGTTCTTC

size: .
V: TRBV5-1
J: TRBJ2-3
D: .
CDR3: CASSLEQGGTDTQYF
DNA: TGCGCCAGCAGCTTGGAACAGGGAGGCACAGATACGCAGTATTTT

size: .
V: TRBV5-1
J: TRBJ2-1
D: TRBD2
CDR3: CASRSAGGLYNEQFF
DNA: TGCGCCAGCAGATCAGCGGGAGGGCTCTACAATGAGCAGTTCTTC

size: .
V: TRBV19
J: TRBJ1-4
D: .
CDR3: CASSRKGQPYEKLFF
DNA: TGTGCCAGTAGTAGGAAAGGACAGCCCTATGAAAAACTGTTTTTT

size: .
V: TRBV9
J: TRBJ1-1
D: .
CDR3: CASSRGGSAEAFF
DNA: TGTGCCAGCAGTCGGGGGGGTTCCGCTGAAGCTTTCTTT

size: few
V: TRBV7-9
J: TRBJ1-2
D: TRBD1
CDR3: CASSVGQGTYGYTF
DNA: TGTGCCAGCAGCGTGGGACAGGGGACCTATGGCTACACCTTC

size: .
V: TRBV2
J: TRBJ2-3
D: TRBD2
CDR3: CASSETGLAGGRSTDTQYF
DNA: TGTGCCAGCAGTGAAACGGGACTAGCGGGGGGACGTAGCACAGATACGCAGTATTTT

size: .
V: TRBV7-2
J: TRBJ1-4
D: .
CDR3: CASSLRWANEKLFF
DNA: TGTGCCAGCAGCTTGAGGTGGGCTAATGAAAAACTGTTTTTT

size: .
V: TRBV6-5
J: TRBJ1-1
D: TRBD1
CDR3: CASSIDRVSIEAFF
DNA: TGTGCCAGCAGCATCGACAGGGTTTCTATTGAAGCTTTCTTT

size: .
V: TRBV7-9
J: TRBJ1-2
D: .
CDR3: CSSSLDSTNYGYTF
DNA: TGTTCCAGCAGCCTCGACTCAACTAACTATGGCTACACCTTC

size: .
V: TRBV19
J: TRBJ1-5
D: .
CDR3: CASSTSAGGYSNQPQHF
DNA: TGTGCCAGTAGCACCTCTGCGGGGGGATATAGCAATCAGCCCCAGCATTTT

size: .
V: TRBV15
J: TRBJ2-7
D: TRBD2
CDR3: CATSRELAGVSYEQYF
DNA: TGTGCCACCAGCAGAGAACTAGCGGGAGTTTCCTACGAGCAGTACTTC

size: .
V: TRBV2
J: TRBJ1-5
D: .
CDR3: CASSGRDSNQPQHF
DNA: TGTGCCAGCAGTGGGCGGGATAGCAATCAGCCCCAGCATTTT

size: .
V: TRBV15
J: TRBJ2-1
D: TRBD2
CDR3: CATSSPVLAGYNEQFF
DNA: TGTGCCACCAGCAGCCCCGTACTAGCGGGATACAATGAGCAGTTCTTC

size: .
V: TRBV25-1
J: TRBJ1-5
D: .
CDR3: CASSAGQLSNQPQHF
DNA: TGTGCCAGCAGTGCAGGACAACTTAGCAATCAGCCCCAGCATTTT

size: .
V: TRBV5-4
J: TRBJ2-7
D: .
CDR3: CASSPRDRTYEQYF
DNA: TGTGCCAGCAGCCCACGAGACAGGACCTACGAGCAGTACTTC

size: .
V: TRBV5-1
J: TRBJ2-2
D: TRBD1
CDR3: CASSFETGPPTGELFF
DNA: TGCGCCAGCAGCTTCGAGACAGGGCCCCCAACCGGGGAGCTGTTTTTT

size: .
V: TRBV19
J: TRBJ2-1
D: TRBD2
CDR3: CASTQSGSPNNEQFF
DNA: TGTGCCTCCACACAAAGCGGGAGTCCCAACAATGAGCAGTTCTTC

size: few
V: TRBV4-1
J: TRBJ2-1
D: TRBD2
CDR3: CASSPNPSGGNNEQFF
DNA: TGCGCCAGCAGCCCGAATCCTAGCGGGGGAAACAATGAGCAGTTCTTC

size: .
V: TRBV9
J: TRBJ1-1
D: .
CDR3: CASNSGMNTEAFF
DNA: TGTGCCAGCAATTCAGGGATGAACACTGAAGCTTTCTTT

size: .
V: TRBV28
J: TRBJ2-1
D: .
CDR3: CASSQINRDNEQFF
DNA: TGTGCCAGCAGCCAGATAAACCGGGATAATGAGCAGTTCTTC

size: .
V: TRBV9
J: TRBJ2-7
D: TRBD2
CDR3: CASSVGGGNDEQYF
DNA: TGTGCCAGCAGCGTAGGGGGGGGGAACGACGAGCAGTACTTC

size: few
V: TRBV2
J: TRBJ1-4
D: .
CDR3: CASSGTGPHEKLFF
DNA: TGTGCCAGCAGTGGAACAGGACCCCATGAAAAACTGTTTTTT

size: .
V: TRBV4-3
J: TRBJ2-7
D: TRBD2
CDR3: CASSQEGTSGYEQYF
DNA: TGCGCCAGCAGCCAAGAGGGGACTAGCGGCTACGAGCAGTACTTC

size: few
V: TRBV6-1
J: TRBJ2-3
D: .
CDR3: CASSEPARYATDTQYF
DNA: TGTGCCAGCAGTGAACCAGCGCGGTACGCCACAGATACGCAGTATTTT

size: .
V: TRBV29-1
J: TRBJ2-7
D: .
CDR3: CSVEDSTGPKNWF
DNA: TGCAGCGTTGAAGATTCCACAGGGCCCAAGAATTGGTTC

size: .
V: TRBV30
J: TRBJ1-3
D: .
CDR3: CAWRDPGWVF
DNA: TGTGCCTGGAGGGATCCGGGTTGGGTCTTT

size: .
V: TRBV7-9
J: TRBJ1-1
D: .
CDR3: CASRTGGVMNTEAFF
DNA: TGTGCCAGCAGGACCGGGGGGGTCATGAACACTGAAGCTTTCTTT

size: .
V: TRBV27
J: TRBJ2-3
D: TRBD2
CDR3: CASSLSGSYYTDTQYF
DNA: TGTGCCAGCAGTTTAAGCGGGAGCTATTACACAGATACGCAGTATTTT

size: .
V: TRBV6-5
J: TRBJ1-5
D: TRBD1
CDR3: CASSLRTGGGNQPQHF
DNA: TGTGCCAGCAGTTTACGGACAGGTGGGGGCAATCAGCCCCAGCATTTT

size: .
V: TRBV13
J: TRBJ2-3
D: TRBD2
CDR3: CASSPLGVLAGGPDGTDTQYF
DNA: TGTGCCAGCAGCCCTCTAGGGGTACTAGCGGGAGGGCCGGACGGCACAGATACGCAGTATTTT